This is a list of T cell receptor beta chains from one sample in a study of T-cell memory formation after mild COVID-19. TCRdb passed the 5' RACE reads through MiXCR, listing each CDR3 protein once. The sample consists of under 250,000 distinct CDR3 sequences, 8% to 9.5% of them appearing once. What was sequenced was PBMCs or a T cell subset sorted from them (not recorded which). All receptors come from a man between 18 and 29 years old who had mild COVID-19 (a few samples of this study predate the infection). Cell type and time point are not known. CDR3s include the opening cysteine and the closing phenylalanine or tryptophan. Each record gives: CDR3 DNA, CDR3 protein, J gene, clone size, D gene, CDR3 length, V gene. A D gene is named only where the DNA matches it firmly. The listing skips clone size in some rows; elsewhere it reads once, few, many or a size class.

TGTGCCAGCAGTTACCGGGGGGCGACTGGCTACACCTTC	CASSYRGATGYTF	TRBJ1-2	many	.	13	TRBV25-1
TGCGCCAGCAGCCCCAAACAGGGAATGCAATATGGCTACACCTTC	CASSPKQGMQYGYTF	TRBJ1-2	.	.	15	TRBV4-3
TGCGCCAGCAGCCCCGAGAGGGATCAGCCCCAGCATTTT	CASSPERDQPQHF	TRBJ1-5	.	.	13	TRBV10-2
TGTGCCAGCAGCCTGATCTTCGGGGTTCAGTTCTTC	CASSLIFGVQFF	TRBJ2-1	many	.	12	TRBV7-2
TGTGCCAGCAGCCAAGCAGGCGGGGTCGGCAATGAGCAGTTCTTC	CASSQAGGVGNEQFF	TRBJ2-1	.	.	15	TRBV3-1
TGTGCCAGCAGCTTAGAGGGGCTAGGGGGCACTGAAGCTTTCTTT	CASSLEGLGGTEAFF	TRBJ1-1	.	.	15	TRBV7-9
TGTGCCAGCAGCTTAGTTCCAGGGTCGGACATTCAGTACTTC	CASSLVPGSDIQYF	TRBJ2-4	.	.	14	TRBV7-8
TGTGCCAGCAGTTTTTCGGGCTCTGGGGCCAACGTCCTGACTTTC	CASSFSGSGANVLTF	TRBJ2-6	.	.	15	TRBV12-3/TRBV12-4
TGTGCCAGCAGTCACGGGACAGCTAACTATGGCTACACCTTC	CASSHGTANYGYTF	TRBJ1-2	many	TRBD1	14	TRBV6-6
TGCGCCAGCAGCCAAGGTCGGGGGTGGAACGAAAAACTGTTTTTT	CASSQGRGWNEKLFF	TRBJ1-4	.	.	15	TRBV4-1
TGTGCCAGCAGTGGAATGGCAGCTAGCAATCAGCCCCAGCATTTT	CASSGMAASNQPQHF	TRBJ1-5	.	.	15	TRBV2
TGTGCCAGCAAGGCAGGAGATGGTCAGCCCCAGCATTTT	CASKAGDGQPQHF	TRBJ1-5	.	.	13	TRBV6-2/TRBV6-3
TGTGCCATCAGTGAGACGACGGGGCGGTCCTACGAGCAGTACTTC	CAISETTGRSYEQYF	TRBJ2-7	.	.	15	TRBV10-3
TGCAGCGTTGTATTGGGCTACGAGCAGTACTTC	CSVVLGYEQYF	TRBJ2-7	few	.	11	TRBV29-1
TGCGCCAGCAGCTTGTCCCAGCGGACTGAAGCTTTCTTT	CASSLSQRTEAFF	TRBJ1-1	few	.	13	TRBV5-1
TGTGCCAGCAGCCTAACTGCCGGGGAGCTGTTTTTT	CASSLTAGELFF	TRBJ2-2	few	.	12	TRBV7-2
TGTGCCAGCAGTTCGGGACTAGCGACCTACGAGCAGTACTTC	CASSSGLATYEQYF	TRBJ2-7	few	TRBD2	14	TRBV6-5
TGTGCCACCAGCGACAGGGTGACTGAAAAACTGTTTTTT	CATSDRVTEKLFF	TRBJ1-4	many	TRBD1	13	TRBV15
TGTGCCATCGGACCGGCCTTTATGCACACCATATATTTT	CAIGPAFMHTIYF	TRBJ1-3	.	.	13	TRBV10-3
TGTGCCTGGAGTGTCCCTACACCTTCCCGCTACCTGCGGGTCGGGGAGCTGTTTTTT	CAWSVPTPSRYLRVGELFF	TRBJ2-2	few	.	19	TRBV30